This TCR beta chain was identified during a study of blood T cell repertoires in COVID-19. As for the study in general: The United States, Italy and Spain were the sources of the acute and convalescent COVID-19 samples. In each case, the material was cDNA or gDNA derived from T cells, B-cell-depleted T cells, or PBMCs.

The CDR3 covers 14 residues. From germline, CDR1 is MDHEN and CDR2 SYDVKM. With 3 bases removed from V and 0 bases from J, the gap between germline ends came to 6 bases. Measured with immunoSEQ multiplex PCR; TCRdb has only the in-frame clones, and not every one. The sample yields about 23,000 clones, roughly 92% seen once. The chain joins TRBV28 to TRBJ1-5; weak D call: TRBD1 (5 bases). The sequence derives from a woman between 50 and 59 years old with active COVID-19. The sample was peripheral blood. The CDR3 sequence is CASSLGHSNQPQHF. In nucleotides, the CDR3 is TGTGCCAGCAGTTTGGGGCATAGCAATCAGCCCCAGCATTTT.